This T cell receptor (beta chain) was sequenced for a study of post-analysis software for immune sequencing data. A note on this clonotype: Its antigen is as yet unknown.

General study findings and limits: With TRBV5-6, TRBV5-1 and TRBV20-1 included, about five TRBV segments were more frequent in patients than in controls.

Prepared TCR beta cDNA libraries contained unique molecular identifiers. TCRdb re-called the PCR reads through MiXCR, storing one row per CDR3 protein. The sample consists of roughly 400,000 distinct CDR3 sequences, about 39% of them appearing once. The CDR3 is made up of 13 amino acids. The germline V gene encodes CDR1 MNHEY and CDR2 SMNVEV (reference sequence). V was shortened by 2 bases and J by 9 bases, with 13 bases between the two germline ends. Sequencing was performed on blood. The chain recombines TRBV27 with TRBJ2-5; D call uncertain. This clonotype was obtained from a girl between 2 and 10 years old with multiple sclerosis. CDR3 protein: CASSLTTRGAQYF. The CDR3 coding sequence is TGTGCCAGCAGTTTAACCACCCGAGGTGCCCAGTACTTC.